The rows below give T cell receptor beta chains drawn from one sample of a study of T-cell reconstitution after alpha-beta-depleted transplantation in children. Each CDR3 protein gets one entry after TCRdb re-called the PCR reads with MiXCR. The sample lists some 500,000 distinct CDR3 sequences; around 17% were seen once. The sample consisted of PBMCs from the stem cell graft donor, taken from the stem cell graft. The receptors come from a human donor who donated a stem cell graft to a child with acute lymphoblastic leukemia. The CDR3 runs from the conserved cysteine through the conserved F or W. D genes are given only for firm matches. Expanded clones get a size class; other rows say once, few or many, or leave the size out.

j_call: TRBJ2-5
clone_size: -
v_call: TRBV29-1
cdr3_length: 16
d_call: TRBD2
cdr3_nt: TGCAGCGTTGAATCGGCTAGCGGGAGGGCCGTAGAGACCCAGTACTTC
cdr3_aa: CSVESASGRAVETQYF

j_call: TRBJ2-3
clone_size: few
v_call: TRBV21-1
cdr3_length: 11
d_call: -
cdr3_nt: TGTGCCAGCAACAGGTCAGATACGCAGTATTTT
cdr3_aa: CASNRSDTQYF

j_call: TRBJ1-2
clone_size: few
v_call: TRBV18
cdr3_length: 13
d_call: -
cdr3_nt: TGTGCCAGCTCACCAGGACAGCCCTATGGCTACACCTTC
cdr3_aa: CASSPGQPYGYTF

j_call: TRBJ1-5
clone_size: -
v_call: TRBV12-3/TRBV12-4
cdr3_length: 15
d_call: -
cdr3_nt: TGTGCCAGCAGTATACGGGAGACGGGAGGTCAGCCCCAGCATTTT
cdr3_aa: CASSIRETGGQPQHF

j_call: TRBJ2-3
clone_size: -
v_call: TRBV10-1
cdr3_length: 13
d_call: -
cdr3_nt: TGCGCCAGCAGTGAGTCGGGTCCAGATACGCAGTATTTT
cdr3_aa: CASSESGPDTQYF

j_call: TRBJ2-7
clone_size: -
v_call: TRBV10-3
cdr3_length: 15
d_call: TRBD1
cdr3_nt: TGTGCCATCAGCACCGGGACAGGGGAGTTAAACGAGCAGTACTTC
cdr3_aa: CAISTGTGELNEQYF

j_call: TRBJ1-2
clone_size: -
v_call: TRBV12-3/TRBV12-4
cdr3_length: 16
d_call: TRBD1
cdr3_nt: TGTGCCAGCAGCCCTTATCTTACAGGGGGAAGCTATGGCTACACCTTC
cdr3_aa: CASSPYLTGGSYGYTF

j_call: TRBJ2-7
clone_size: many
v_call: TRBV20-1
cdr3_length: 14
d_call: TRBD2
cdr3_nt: TGCAGTGCTAGAGTGGGCGGGAGTCTTGACGAGCAGTACTTC
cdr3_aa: CSARVGGSLDEQYF

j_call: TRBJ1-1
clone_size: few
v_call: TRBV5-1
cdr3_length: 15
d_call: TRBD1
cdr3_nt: TGCGCCAGCTCGTTGGACAGGGTGGGGAACACTGAAGCTTTCTTT
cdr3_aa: CASSLDRVGNTEAFF

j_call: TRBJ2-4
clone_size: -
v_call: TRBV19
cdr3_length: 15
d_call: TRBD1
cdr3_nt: TGTGCCAGTAGTGAACAGGGGGCAGGATTCGACATTCAGTACTTC
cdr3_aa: CASSEQGAGFDIQYF

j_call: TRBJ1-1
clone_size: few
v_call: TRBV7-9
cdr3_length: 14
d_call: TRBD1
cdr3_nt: TGTGCCAGCAGCTTGAAGGGGGCTCAGACTGAAGCTTTCTTT
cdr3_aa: CASSLKGAQTEAFF

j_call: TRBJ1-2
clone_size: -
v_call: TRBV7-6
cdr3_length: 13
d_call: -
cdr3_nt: TGTGCCAGCAGCTCCTCCTCGAACAGACTTACCACCTTC
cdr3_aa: CASSSSSNRLTTF

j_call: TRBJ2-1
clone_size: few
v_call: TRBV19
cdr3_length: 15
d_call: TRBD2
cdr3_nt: TGTGCCAGTAGTAGGGTAGCGGGCTTCATGAATGAGCAGTTCTTC
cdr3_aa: CASSRVAGFMNEQFF

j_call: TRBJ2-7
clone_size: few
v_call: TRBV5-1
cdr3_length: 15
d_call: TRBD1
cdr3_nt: TGCGCCAGCAGCTTTACAGGGGGCCCTTACTACGAGCAGTACTTC
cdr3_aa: CASSFTGGPYYEQYF

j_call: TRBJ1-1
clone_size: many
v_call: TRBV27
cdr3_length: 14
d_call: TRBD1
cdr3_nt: TGTGCCAGCAGCATTACAGGGGCGAACACTGAAGCTTTCTTT
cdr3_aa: CASSITGANTEAFF

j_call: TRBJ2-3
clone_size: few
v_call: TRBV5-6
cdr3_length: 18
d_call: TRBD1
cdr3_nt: TGTGCCAGCAGCTTGGAGGGACAGGGGGTTTTCAGCACAGATACGCAGTATTTT
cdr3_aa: CASSLEGQGVFSTDTQYF

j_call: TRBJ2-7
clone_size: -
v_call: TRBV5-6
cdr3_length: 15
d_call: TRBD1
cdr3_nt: TGTGCCAGCAGCAGAACCGGGACAGGAAGAGCCGAGCAGTACTTC
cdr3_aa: CASSRTGTGRAEQYF

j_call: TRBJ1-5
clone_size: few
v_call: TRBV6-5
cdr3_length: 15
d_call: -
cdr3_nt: TGTGCCAGCAGTTACTCGTTCGGGGGCAATCAGCCCCAGCATTTT
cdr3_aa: CASSYSFGGNQPQHF

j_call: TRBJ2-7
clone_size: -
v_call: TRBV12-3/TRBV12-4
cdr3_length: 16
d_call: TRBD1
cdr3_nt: TGTGCCAGCAGCCGACAGGGGTTCCAGCTCTCCTACGAGCAGTACTTC
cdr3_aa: CASSRQGFQLSYEQYF

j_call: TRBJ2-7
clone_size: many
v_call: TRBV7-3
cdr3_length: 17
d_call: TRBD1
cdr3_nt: TGTGCCAGCAGCTTAGGGACAGGAGGTTCTAGCTCCTACGAGCAGTACTTC
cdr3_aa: CASSLGTGGSSSYEQYF

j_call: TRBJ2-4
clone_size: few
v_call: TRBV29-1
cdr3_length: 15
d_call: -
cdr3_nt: TGCAGCGTTGAAGGCATGGGACTAGCCAAAAACATTCAGTACTTC
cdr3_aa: CSVEGMGLAKNIQYF

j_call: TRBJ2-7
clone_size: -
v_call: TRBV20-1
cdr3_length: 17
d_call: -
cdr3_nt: TGCAGTGCTATAAATTCCCCTGATAGCGCGGGAACCTACGAGCAGTACTTC
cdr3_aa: CSAINSPDSAGTYEQYF

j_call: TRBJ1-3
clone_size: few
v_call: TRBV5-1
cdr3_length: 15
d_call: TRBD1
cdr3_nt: TGCGCCAGCAGCATAACAGGGGATTCTGGAAACACCATATATTTT
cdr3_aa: CASSITGDSGNTIYF

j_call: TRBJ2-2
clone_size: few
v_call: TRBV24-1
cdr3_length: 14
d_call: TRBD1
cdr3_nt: TGTGCCACCAGATCTGGGACAGGGCCCGGGGAGCTGTTTTTT
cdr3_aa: CATRSGTGPGELFF

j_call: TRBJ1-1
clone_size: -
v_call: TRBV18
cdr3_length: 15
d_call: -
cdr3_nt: TGTGCCAGCTCACCATCAGGGCAGGCGAACACTGAAGCTTTCTTT
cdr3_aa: CASSPSGQANTEAFF

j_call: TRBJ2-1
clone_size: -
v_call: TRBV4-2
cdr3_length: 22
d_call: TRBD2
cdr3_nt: TGTGCCAGCAGAGAAGACCGGGCCAGGGGACTAGCGGGAGATCCTTCCTACAATGAGCAGTTCTTC
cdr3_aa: CASREDRARGLAGDPSYNEQFF

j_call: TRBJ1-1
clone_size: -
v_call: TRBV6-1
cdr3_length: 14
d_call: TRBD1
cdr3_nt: TGTGCCAGCGCCAGGACAGGGTCGGCCACTGAAGCTTTCTTT
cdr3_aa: CASARTGSATEAFF

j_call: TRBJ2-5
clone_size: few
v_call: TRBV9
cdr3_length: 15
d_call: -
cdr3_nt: TGTGCCAGCAGCGTACCAGGGACTGGAAAAGAGACCCAGTACTTC
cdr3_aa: CASSVPGTGKETQYF

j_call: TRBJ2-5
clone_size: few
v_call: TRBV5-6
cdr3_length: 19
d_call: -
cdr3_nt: TGTGCCAGCAGCGGGATTGGCGAGGAAGGGGAAGACGCCCAAGAGACCCAGTACTTC
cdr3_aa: CASSGIGEEGEDAQETQYF

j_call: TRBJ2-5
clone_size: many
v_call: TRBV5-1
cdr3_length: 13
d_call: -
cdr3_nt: TGCGCCAGCAGCTTGGCCGGAAGGGAGACCCAGTACTTC
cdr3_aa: CASSLAGRETQYF

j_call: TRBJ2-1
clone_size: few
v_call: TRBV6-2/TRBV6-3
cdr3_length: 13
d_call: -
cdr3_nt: TGTGCCAGCAGTTACTGGTATAACAATGAGCAGTTCTTC
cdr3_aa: CASSYWYNNEQFF

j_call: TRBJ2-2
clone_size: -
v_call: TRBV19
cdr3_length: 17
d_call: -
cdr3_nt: TGTGCCAGTAGTGGCCGCTGGGACCCAGGGCCTACCGGGGAGCTGTTTTTT
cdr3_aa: CASSGRWDPGPTGELFF

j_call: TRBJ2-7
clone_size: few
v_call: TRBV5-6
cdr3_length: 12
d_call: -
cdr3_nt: TGTGCCAGCAGCTCCCGTCGGGGGGAGCAGTACTTC
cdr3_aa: CASSSRRGEQYF

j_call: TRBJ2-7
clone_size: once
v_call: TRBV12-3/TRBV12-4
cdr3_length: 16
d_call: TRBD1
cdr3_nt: TGTGCCAGCAGTTCAACAGGACAGGCCAGCTCCTACGAGCAGTACTTC
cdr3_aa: CASSSTGQASSYEQYF

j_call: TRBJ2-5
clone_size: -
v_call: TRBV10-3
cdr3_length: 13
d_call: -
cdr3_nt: TGTGCCATCAGTGAACGGACCCAAGAGACCCAGTACTTC
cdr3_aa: CAISERTQETQYF

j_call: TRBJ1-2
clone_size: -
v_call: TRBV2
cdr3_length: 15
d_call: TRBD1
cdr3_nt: TGTGCCAGCATTGACGCGACAGGGCCTGGCTATGGCTACACCTTC
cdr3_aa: CASIDATGPGYGYTF

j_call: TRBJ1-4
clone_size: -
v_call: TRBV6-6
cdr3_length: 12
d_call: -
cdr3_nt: TGTGCCAGCAGTAATGATAATGAAAAACTGTTTTTT
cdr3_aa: CASSNDNEKLFF

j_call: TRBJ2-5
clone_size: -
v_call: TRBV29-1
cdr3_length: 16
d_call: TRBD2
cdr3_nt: TGCAGCGTTGAGGCTCTAGCGGGAGGAGAGGGAGAGACCCAGTACTTC
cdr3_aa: CSVEALAGGEGETQYF

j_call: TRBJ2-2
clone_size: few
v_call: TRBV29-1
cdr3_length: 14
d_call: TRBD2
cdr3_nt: TGCAGCGCTGAACTAGCGGCTTACACCGGGGAGCTGTTTTTT
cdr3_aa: CSAELAAYTGELFF

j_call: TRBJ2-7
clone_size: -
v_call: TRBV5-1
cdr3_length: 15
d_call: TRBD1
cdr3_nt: TGCGCCAGCAGCTCGGGACAGGGTTCCTCAATAAAGCAGTACTTC
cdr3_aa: CASSSGQGSSIKQYF

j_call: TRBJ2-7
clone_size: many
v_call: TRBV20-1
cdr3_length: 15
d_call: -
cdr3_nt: TGCAGTGCTATTGCCCACGATCTGGAGGGTTACGAGCAGTACTTC
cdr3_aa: CSAIAHDLEGYEQYF

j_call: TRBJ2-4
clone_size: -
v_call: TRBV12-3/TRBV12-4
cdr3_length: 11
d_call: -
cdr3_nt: TGTGCCAGCAAAGGGGAAAACATTCAGTACTTC
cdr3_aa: CASKGENIQYF

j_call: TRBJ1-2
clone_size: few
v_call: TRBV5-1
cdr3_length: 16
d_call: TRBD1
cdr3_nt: TGCGCCAGCAGCCCGGGGACAGGGGGCGCGAACTATGGCTACACCTTC
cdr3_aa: CASSPGTGGANYGYTF

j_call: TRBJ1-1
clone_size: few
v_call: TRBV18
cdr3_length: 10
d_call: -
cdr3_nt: TGTGCCAGCCCACACACTGAAGCTTTCTTT
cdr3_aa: CASPHTEAFF

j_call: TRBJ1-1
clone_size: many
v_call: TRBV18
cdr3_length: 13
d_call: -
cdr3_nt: TGTGCCAGCTCACCACGACAGGACACTGAAGCTTTCTTT
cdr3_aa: CASSPRQDTEAFF

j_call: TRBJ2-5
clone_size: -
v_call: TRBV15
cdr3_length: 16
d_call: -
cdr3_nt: TGTGCCACCAGCAGAGGAGGCAGGGCAACCCAAGAGACCCAGTACTTC
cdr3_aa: CATSRGGRATQETQYF

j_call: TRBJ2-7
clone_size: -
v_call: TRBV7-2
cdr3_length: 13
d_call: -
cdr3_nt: TGTGCCAGCAGCTTCCAAGGGGTCCACGAGCAGTACTTC
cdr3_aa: CASSFQGVHEQYF

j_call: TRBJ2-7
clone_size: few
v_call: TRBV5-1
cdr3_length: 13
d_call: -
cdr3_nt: TGCGCCAGCAGCTTGCCTCAATCCTACGAGCAGTACTTC
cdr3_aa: CASSLPQSYEQYF

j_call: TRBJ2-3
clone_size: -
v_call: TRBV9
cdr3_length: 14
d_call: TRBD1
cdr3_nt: TGTGCCAGCAGCACAGGGGGCGCGGGCGATACGCAGTATTTT
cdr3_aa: CASSTGGAGDTQYF

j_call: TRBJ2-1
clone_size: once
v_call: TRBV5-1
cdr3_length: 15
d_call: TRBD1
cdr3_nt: TGTGCCAGCAGCTGGGGGCCCTTGAGGGGGCATGAGCAGTTCTTC
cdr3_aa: CASSWGPLRGHEQFF

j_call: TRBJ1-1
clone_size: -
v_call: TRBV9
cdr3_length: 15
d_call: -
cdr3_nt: TGTGCCAGCAGCCCCCGGCTGGGGGGGAACACTGAAGCTTTCTTT
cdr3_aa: CASSPRLGGNTEAFF

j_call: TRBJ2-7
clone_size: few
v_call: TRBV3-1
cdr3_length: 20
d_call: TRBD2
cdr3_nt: TGTGCCAGCAGCCAAGATCGGGCTAGCGGGAGGACTAGGTCCTCCTACGAGCAGTACTTC
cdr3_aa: CASSQDRASGRTRSSYEQYF

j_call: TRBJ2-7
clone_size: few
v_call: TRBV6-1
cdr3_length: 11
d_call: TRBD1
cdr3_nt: TGTGCCAGCTGCAGGGGGTACGAGCAGTACTTC
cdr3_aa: CASCRGYEQYF

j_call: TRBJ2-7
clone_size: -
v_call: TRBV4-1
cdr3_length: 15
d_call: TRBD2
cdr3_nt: TGCGCCAGCAGCCAACCGGGACTAGGCCTCTACGAGCAGTACTTC
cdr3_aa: CASSQPGLGLYEQYF

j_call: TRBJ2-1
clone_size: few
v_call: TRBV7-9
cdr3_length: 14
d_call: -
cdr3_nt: TGTGCCAGCAGCTCATTGCGCAGGGGCAATGAGCAGTTCTTC
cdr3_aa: CASSSLRRGNEQFF